In this sample, the clone carrying this TCR beta chain turned up many times. Its target is unknown. There are 13 residues in the CDR3. The germline V gene encodes CDR1 GTSNPN and CDR2 SVGIG (reference sequence). The V gene lost 2 bases and the J gene lost 10 bases, with 15 bases spanning the gap. The sorted-subset TCR libraries were prepared using about 1 million CD4+ or CD8+ T cells as the starting material. The authors produced cDNA by 5'RACE using 10-nucleotide random UMIs. Every sequencing run returned over 160 million TCR-beta sequences, which were derived from 15-18 subjects. Each CDR3 protein is one row after TCRdb ran MiXCR on the 5' RACE reads. The top ten hold approximately 3.5% of the sample, which has fewer than 50,000 distinct CDR3 sequences, approximately 15% seen once. This record comes from a study of neurological immune-mediated disorders. Study outcomes and limitations: Across subjects, expanded clones had no CDR3 amino acid sequences in common, pointing to private repertoires in all groups.

The chain joins TRBV30 to TRBJ2-1; tentative D call: TRBD2 (6 bases). Sample: CD4+ T cells from blood. The clonotype originates from a woman aged 55-70 years with HTLV-1-associated myelopathy (HAM/TSP). The CDR3 region has the DNA TGTGCCTGGAGTAACGGACTAAATAACGAGCAGTTCTTC. As protein: CAWSNGLNNEQFF.